This TCR beta chain was retrieved from a study of blood T cell repertoires in COVID-19. In the study overall: Sites across the United States, Italy and Spain contributed samples from acute and convalescent COVID-19. PBMCs, B-cell-depleted T cells, or T cells provided the cDNA or gDNA that made up the material.

In the original processing: Reference gene primer amplification gave estimated nucleated cell counts. Repertoires were generated with immunoSEQ multiplex PCR, while TCRdb's copy carries only in-frame clones and drops some. D and trimming come from the DNA, and the V and J calls and clone size come from that table. The repertoire includes 200,000 to 300,000 clones, 88% of them detected once, and approximately 1.4% sits in the top ten. This CDR3 has 15 amino acids. Trimming removed 6 bases at V and 10 bases at J, with 24 bases between. Germline values: CDR1 SGHAT, CDR2 FQNNGV. The TCR was taken from a man aged 80 or over with acute or convalescent COVID-19. The rearrangement links TRBV11-2 to TRBJ1-1; tentative D call: TRBD1 (5 bases). Sequences were obtained from peripheral blood. The CDR3 coding sequence is TGTGCCAGCAGTCATACAGGTGGAACAGCGAGTGGAGCTTTCTTT. Protein: CASSHTGGTASGAFF.